The clone carrying this T cell receptor beta chain was counted once. The antigen remains unidentified. This entry comes from a study of cytomegalovirus exposure and HLA in healthy donors. Study as a whole: A prior analysis found 90 million to 120 million unique TCR beta sequences from 170 million or so T cells. Early on, a data release was issued that held 85 million to 95 million unique TCRs from HLA-typed donors.

General observations from the study: In terms of immune exposure information, only CMV serostatus was available. Productive status was seen about 87% or about 30% of the time for most TCR beta V segments in an earlier analysis.

PCR amplification relied on 60 Vbeta primers (plus 13 Jbeta primers). Assay used: immunoSEQ multiplex PCR; TCRdb lists only in-frame clones, some missing. The profile shows about 160,000 clones, around four fifths of them singletons. The CDR3 runs to 13 residues. The V gene's germline CDR1 is SGHRS and CDR2 YFSETQ. The germline V and J ends were trimmed by 4 bases and 9 bases, with 14 bases remaining between them. The chain couples TRBV5-1 to TRBJ2-1; perhaps TRBD2 as D (7 bases). This TCR came from a girl aged 2-9 years in good health and CMV-seropositive. Source material: PBMCs. In nucleotides, the CDR3 is TGCGCCAGCAGCCGTCAAGGGGGGGTTGAGCAGTTCTTC. Its translation is CASSRQGGVEQFF.